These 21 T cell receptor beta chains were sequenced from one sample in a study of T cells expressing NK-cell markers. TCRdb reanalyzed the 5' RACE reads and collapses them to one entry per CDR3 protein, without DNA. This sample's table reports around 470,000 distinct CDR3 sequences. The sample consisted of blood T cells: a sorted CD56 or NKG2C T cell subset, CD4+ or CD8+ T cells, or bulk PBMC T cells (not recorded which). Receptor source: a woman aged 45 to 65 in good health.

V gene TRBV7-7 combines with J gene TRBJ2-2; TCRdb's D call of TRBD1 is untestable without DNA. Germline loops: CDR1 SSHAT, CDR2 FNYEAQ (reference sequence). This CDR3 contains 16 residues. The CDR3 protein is CASSSSPQGRTGELFF. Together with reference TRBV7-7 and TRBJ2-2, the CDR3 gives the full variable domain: GAGVSQSPRYKVTKRGQDVTLRCDPISSHATLYWYQQALGQGPEFLTYFNYEAQPDKSGLPSDRFSAERPEGSISTLTIQRTEQRDSAMYRCASSSSPQGRTGELFFGEGSRLTVL.

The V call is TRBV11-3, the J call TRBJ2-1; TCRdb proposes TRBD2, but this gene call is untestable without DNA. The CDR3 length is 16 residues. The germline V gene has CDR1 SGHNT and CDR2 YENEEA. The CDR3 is CASSLDLAGGPSEQFF.

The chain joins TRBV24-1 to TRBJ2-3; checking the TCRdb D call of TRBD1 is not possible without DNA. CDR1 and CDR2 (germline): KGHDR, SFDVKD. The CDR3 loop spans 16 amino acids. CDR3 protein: CATSGGDRELTDTQYF.

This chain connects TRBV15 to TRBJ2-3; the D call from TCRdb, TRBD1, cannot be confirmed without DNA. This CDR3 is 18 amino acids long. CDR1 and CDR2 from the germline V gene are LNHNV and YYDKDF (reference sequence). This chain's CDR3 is CATSRLLTGQGEGDTQYF.

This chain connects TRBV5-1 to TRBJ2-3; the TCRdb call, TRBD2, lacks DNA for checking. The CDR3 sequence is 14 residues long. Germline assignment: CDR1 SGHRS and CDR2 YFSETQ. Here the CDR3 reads CASKLAGQTNTQYF.

CDR3 region: CASSVEVSEQFF. The rearrangement joins TRBV9 to TRBJ2-1. Per the germline V gene, CDR1 is SGDLS and CDR2 is YYNGEE. This CDR3 is built from 12 residues.

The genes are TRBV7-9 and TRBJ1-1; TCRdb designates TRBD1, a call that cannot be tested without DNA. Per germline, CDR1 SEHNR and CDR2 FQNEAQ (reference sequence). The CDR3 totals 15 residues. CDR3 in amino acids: CASRLLTGAETEAFF.

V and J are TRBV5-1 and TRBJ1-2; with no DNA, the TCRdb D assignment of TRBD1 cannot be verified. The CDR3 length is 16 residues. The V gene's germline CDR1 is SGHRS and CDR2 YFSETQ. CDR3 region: CASSAVRGQGNYGYTF. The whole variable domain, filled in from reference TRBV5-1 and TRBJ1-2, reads KAGVTQTPRYLIKTRGQQVTLSCSPISGHRSVSWYQQTPGQGLQFLFEYFSETQRNKGNFPGRFSGRQFSNSRSEMNVSTLELGDSALYLCASSAVRGQGNYGYTFGSGTRLTVV.

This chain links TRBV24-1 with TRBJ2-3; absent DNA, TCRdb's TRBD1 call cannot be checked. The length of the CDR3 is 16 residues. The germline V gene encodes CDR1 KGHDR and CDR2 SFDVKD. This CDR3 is CATSDLAGGGTDTQYF.

The CDR3 here is CTSSPPLLAGALYEQYF. V is TRBV1 and J is TRBJ2-7; TCRdb returns TRBD2, unconfirmable since there is no DNA. TRBV1 is assigned pseudogene status. This CDR3 is built from 17 residues.

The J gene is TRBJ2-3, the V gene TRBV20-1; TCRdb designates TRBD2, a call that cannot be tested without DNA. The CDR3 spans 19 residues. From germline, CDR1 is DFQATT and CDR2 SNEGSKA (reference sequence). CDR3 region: CSAETGRSGIRAGTDTQYF.

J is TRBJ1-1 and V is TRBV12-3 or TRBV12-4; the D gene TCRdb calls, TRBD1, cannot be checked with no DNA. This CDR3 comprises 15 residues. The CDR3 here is CASSLLRTANTEAFF.

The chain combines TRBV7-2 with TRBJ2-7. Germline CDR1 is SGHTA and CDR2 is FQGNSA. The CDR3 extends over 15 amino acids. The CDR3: CASSLTTKSSYEQYF.

CDR3 sequence: CATGGTLAKNIQYF. The chain carries TRBV2 and TRBJ2-4; the TCRdb D gene call, TRBD1, has no DNA to confirm it. CDR1 and CDR2 from the germline V gene are SNHLY and FYNNEI. The CDR3 runs 14 residues.

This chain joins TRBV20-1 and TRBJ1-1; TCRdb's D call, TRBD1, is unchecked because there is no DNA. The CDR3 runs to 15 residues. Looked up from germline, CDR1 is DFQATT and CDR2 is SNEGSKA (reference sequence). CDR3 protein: CSARVSGTTNTEAFF.

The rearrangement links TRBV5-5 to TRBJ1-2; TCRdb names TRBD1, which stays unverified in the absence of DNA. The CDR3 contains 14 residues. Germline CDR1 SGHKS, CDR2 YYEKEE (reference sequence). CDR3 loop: CASSRRGDSGGYTF.

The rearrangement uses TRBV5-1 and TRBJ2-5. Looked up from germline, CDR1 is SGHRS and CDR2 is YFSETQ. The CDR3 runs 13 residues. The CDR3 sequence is CASSLAVQETQYF.

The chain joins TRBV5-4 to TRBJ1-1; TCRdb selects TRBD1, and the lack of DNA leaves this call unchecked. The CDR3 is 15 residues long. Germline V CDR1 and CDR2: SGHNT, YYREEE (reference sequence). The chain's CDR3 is CASSSGTGRVTEAFF. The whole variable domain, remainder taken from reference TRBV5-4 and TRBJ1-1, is ETGVTQSPTHLIKTRGQQVTLRCSSQSGHNTVSWYQQALGQGPQFIFQYYREEENGRGNFPPRFSGLQFPNYSSELNVNALELDDSALYLCASSSGTGRVTEAFFGQGTRLTVV.

The CDR3 spells CSAAAGHPGGTDTQYF. This chain uses TRBV20-1 with TRBJ2-3; TCRdb proposes TRBD1, but this gene call is untestable without DNA. The CDR3 length is 16 residues. Looked up from germline, CDR1 is DFQATT and CDR2 is SNEGSKA (reference sequence).

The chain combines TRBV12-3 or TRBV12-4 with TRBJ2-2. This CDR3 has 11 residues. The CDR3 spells CASSDARELFF.

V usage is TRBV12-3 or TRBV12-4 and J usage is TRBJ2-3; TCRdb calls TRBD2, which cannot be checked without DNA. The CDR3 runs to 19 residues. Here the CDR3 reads CASSPPRGLAGISTDTQYF.